This is a list of T cell receptor beta chains from one sample in a study of cytomegalovirus exposure and HLA in healthy donors. TCRdb keeps only in-frame clones here, not all; method: immunoSEQ multiplex PCR. Here the sample spans 170,000 or so clones, around 77% being singletons. The material sequenced was PBMCs. The receptors were sampled from a woman in her 30s in good health and CMV-seronegative. The CDR3 runs from the conserved cysteine through the conserved F or W. D genes are given only for firm matches. Clone size is shown for a subset of rows, as once, few, many or a class of expanded clone.

j_gene: TRBJ2-3
len: 16
abundance: -
v_gene: TRBV28
d_gene: -
CDR3aa: CASSLWRVKRTDTQYF
CDR3nt: TGTGCCAGCAGTTTATGGAGGGTGAAACGCACAGATACGCAGTATTTT

j_gene: TRBJ2-1
len: 14
abundance: -
v_gene: TRBV13
d_gene: -
CDR3aa: CASSSGVPAGEQFF
CDR3nt: TGTGCCAGCAGCTCCGGGGTCCCGGCGGGTGAGCAGTTCTTC

j_gene: TRBJ1-1
len: 13
abundance: -
v_gene: TRBV5-1
d_gene: -
CDR3aa: CASSPSMNTEAFF
CDR3nt: TGCGCCAGCAGTCCCAGTATGAACACTGAAGCTTTCTTT

j_gene: TRBJ2-3
len: 17
abundance: once
v_gene: TRBV4-2
d_gene: TRBD2
CDR3aa: CASSQSAGGLVGDTQYF
CDR3nt: TGTGCCAGCAGCCAATCTGCGGGAGGGCTGGTTGGAGATACGCAGTATTTT

j_gene: TRBJ1-1
len: 13
abundance: -
v_gene: TRBV5-1
d_gene: -
CDR3aa: CASSAITQDEAFF
CDR3nt: TGCGCCAGCAGCGCTATAACACAGGATGAAGCTTTCTTT

j_gene: TRBJ2-3
len: 18
abundance: -
v_gene: TRBV6-1
d_gene: TRBD2
CDR3aa: CASSESFVYSGGADTQYF
CDR3nt: TGTGCCAGCAGTGAATCATTCGTCTATAGCGGGGGTGCTGATACGCAGTATTTT

j_gene: TRBJ1-5
len: 17
abundance: -
v_gene: TRBV7-8
d_gene: TRBD1
CDR3aa: CASSGGFGQGSNQPQHF
CDR3nt: TGTGCCAGCAGCGGGGGGTTTGGACAGGGGAGCAATCAGCCCCAGCATTTT

j_gene: TRBJ2-7
len: 14
abundance: -
v_gene: TRBV7-6
d_gene: TRBD1
CDR3aa: CASSPRDSSYEQYF
CDR3nt: TGTGCCAGCAGCCCCCGGGACAGCTCCTACGAGCAGTACTTC

j_gene: TRBJ1-3
len: 13
abundance: -
v_gene: TRBV30
d_gene: -
CDR3aa: CAWNGGSGNTIYF
CDR3nt: TGTGCCTGGAATGGGGGGTCGGGAAACACCATATATTTT

j_gene: TRBJ2-6
len: 17
abundance: -
v_gene: TRBV5-4
d_gene: TRBD1
CDR3aa: CASSSAGDRAGANVLTF
CDR3nt: TGTGCCAGCAGCTCAGCCGGAGACAGGGCTGGGGCCAACGTCCTGACTTTC

j_gene: TRBJ1-1
len: 13
abundance: -
v_gene: TRBV29-1
d_gene: -
CDR3aa: CSVMGQGPTEAFF
CDR3nt: TGCAGCGTTATGGGTCAGGGGCCCACTGAAGCTTTCTTT

j_gene: TRBJ2-7
len: 15
abundance: -
v_gene: TRBV7-6
d_gene: TRBD1
CDR3aa: CASSPRTGITYEQYF
CDR3nt: TGTGCCAGCAGCCCAAGGACAGGGATTACCTACGAGCAGTACTTC

j_gene: TRBJ2-5
len: 16
abundance: -
v_gene: TRBV14
d_gene: TRBD2
CDR3aa: CASSNWTSGRRETQYF
CDR3nt: TGTGCCAGCAGCAACTGGACTAGCGGGAGGAGAGAGACCCAGTACTTC

j_gene: TRBJ2-1
len: 15
abundance: -
v_gene: TRBV9
d_gene: TRBD1
CDR3aa: CAGSTTGTGYGEQFF
CDR3nt: TGTGCCGGCAGCACTACCGGGACAGGGTACGGTGAGCAGTTCTTC

j_gene: TRBJ1-1
len: 16
abundance: -
v_gene: TRBV5-4
d_gene: TRBD1
CDR3aa: CASSFSTGARDTEAFF
CDR3nt: TGTGCCAGCAGCTTCTCTACAGGGGCCAGGGACACTGAAGCTTTCTTT

j_gene: TRBJ1-1
len: 13
abundance: few
v_gene: TRBV29-1
d_gene: TRBD1
CDR3aa: CSAPGQGGTEAFF
CDR3nt: TGCAGCGCCCCGGGACAGGGCGGCACTGAAGCTTTCTTT

j_gene: TRBJ2-1
len: 13
abundance: few
v_gene: TRBV7-9
d_gene: TRBD1
CDR3aa: CASSLRGIDEQFF
CDR3nt: TGTGCCAGCAGCCTCAGGGGGATCGATGAGCAGTTCTTC

j_gene: TRBJ2-2
len: 13
abundance: -
v_gene: TRBV7-2
d_gene: -
CDR3aa: CASSLLNTGELFF
CDR3nt: TGTGCCAGCAGCTTACTAAACACCGGGGAGCTGTTTTTT

j_gene: TRBJ2-3
len: 18
abundance: -
v_gene: TRBV7-3
d_gene: TRBD2
CDR3aa: CASSLTSGREVSTDTQYF
CDR3nt: TGTGCCAGCAGCTTGACTAGCGGGAGGGAAGTTAGCACAGATACGCAGTATTTT

j_gene: TRBJ1-2
len: 14
abundance: -
v_gene: TRBV30
d_gene: -
CDR3aa: CAWEDGGAAYGYTF
CDR3nt: TGTGCCTGGGAAGACGGGGGGGCGGCCTATGGCTACACCTTC

j_gene: TRBJ1-1
len: 15
abundance: few
v_gene: TRBV7-9
d_gene: TRBD1
CDR3aa: CASSGTGGKNTEAFF
CDR3nt: TGTGCCAGCAGCGGAACAGGGGGCAAGAACACTGAAGCTTTCTTT

j_gene: TRBJ1-4
len: 14
abundance: -
v_gene: TRBV4-1
d_gene: -
CDR3aa: CASSQVGDMEKLFF
CDR3nt: TGCGCCAGCAGCCAAGTGGGAGACATGGAGAAACTGTTTTTT

j_gene: TRBJ1-6
len: 14
abundance: -
v_gene: TRBV2
d_gene: TRBD1
CDR3aa: CASKLQGDDSPLHF
CDR3nt: TGTGCCAGCAAGTTACAGGGGGACGATTCACCCCTCCACTTT

j_gene: TRBJ2-7
len: 13
abundance: -
v_gene: TRBV7-6
d_gene: TRBD2
CDR3aa: CASSSGLAEEQYF
CDR3nt: TGTGCCAGCAGCTCCGGACTAGCGGAAGAGCAGTACTTC

j_gene: TRBJ2-2
len: 16
abundance: -
v_gene: TRBV28
d_gene: TRBD1
CDR3aa: CASSSPGTGNTGELFF
CDR3nt: TGTGCCAGCAGTTCCCCCGGGACAGGGAACACCGGGGAGCTGTTTTTT

j_gene: TRBJ2-6
len: 17
abundance: few
v_gene: TRBV27
d_gene: -
CDR3aa: CASSFWQGYAGANVLTF
CDR3nt: TGTGCCAGCAGTTTCTGGCAGGGGTACGCCGGGGCCAACGTCCTGACTTTC

j_gene: TRBJ1-5
len: 15
abundance: -
v_gene: TRBV10-3
d_gene: TRBD1
CDR3aa: CAISESGQSNQPQHF
CDR3nt: TGTGCCATCAGTGAATCGGGACAGAGCAATCAGCCCCAGCATTTT

j_gene: TRBJ1-1
len: 14
abundance: -
v_gene: TRBV7-9
d_gene: TRBD1
CDR3aa: CASSHRTGGLEAFF
CDR3nt: TGTGCCAGCAGCCACCGGACAGGGGGCTTAGAAGCTTTCTTT

j_gene: TRBJ2-2
len: 16
abundance: -
v_gene: TRBV5-1
d_gene: TRBD1
CDR3aa: CASSLVGDRVTGELFF
CDR3nt: TGCGCCAGCAGCTTAGTAGGGGACAGGGTCACCGGGGAGCTGTTTTTT

j_gene: TRBJ1-1
len: 15
abundance: few
v_gene: TRBV4-1
d_gene: -
CDR3aa: CASSQTPRPNTEAFF
CDR3nt: TGCGCCAGCAGCCAAACTCCCAGGCCGAACACTGAAGCTTTCTTT

j_gene: TRBJ1-4
len: 12
abundance: -
v_gene: TRBV30
d_gene: -
CDR3aa: CAWSQANEKLFF
CDR3nt: TGTGCCTGGAGTCAGGCGAATGAAAAACTGTTTTTT

j_gene: TRBJ2-2
len: 13
abundance: -
v_gene: TRBV28
d_gene: TRBD1
CDR3aa: CASSLTTGIELFF
CDR3nt: TGTGCCAGCAGTTTAACGACAGGGATAGAGCTGTTTTTT

j_gene: TRBJ2-2
len: 14
abundance: -
v_gene: TRBV29-1
d_gene: -
CDR3aa: CSVVGAANTGELFF
CDR3nt: TGCAGCGTTGTGGGGGCGGCGAACACCGGGGAGCTGTTTTTT

j_gene: TRBJ2-7
len: 16
abundance: -
v_gene: TRBV5-5
d_gene: TRBD2
CDR3aa: CASSSYSPGLSYEQYF
CDR3nt: TGTGCCAGCAGCTCCTACTCACCGGGACTATCCTACGAGCAGTACTTC

j_gene: TRBJ2-7
len: 16
abundance: -
v_gene: TRBV6-5
d_gene: TRBD2
CDR3aa: CASSYWEGLSSYEQYF
CDR3nt: TGTGCCAGCAGTTACTGGGAGGGACTTAGCTCCTACGAGCAGTACTTC

j_gene: TRBJ2-1
len: 19
abundance: -
v_gene: TRBV5-1
d_gene: TRBD2
CDR3aa: CASSSRGTSGRGPYNEQFF
CDR3nt: TGCGCCAGCAGCTCCCGCGGGACTAGCGGGAGAGGACCCTACAATGAGCAGTTCTTC

j_gene: TRBJ1-4
len: 15
abundance: -
v_gene: TRBV9
d_gene: -
CDR3aa: CASSVEGRGIEKLFF
CDR3nt: TGTGCCAGCAGCGTAGAGGGGCGGGGAATCGAAAAACTGTTTTTT

j_gene: TRBJ1-4
len: 13
abundance: few
v_gene: TRBV5-1
d_gene: -
CDR3aa: CASSPGGFEKLFF
CDR3nt: TGCGCCAGCAGCCCGGGGGGCTTTGAAAAACTGTTTTTT

j_gene: TRBJ2-5
len: 14
abundance: -
v_gene: TRBV4-2
d_gene: -
CDR3aa: CASSQGTGEETQYF
CDR3nt: TGTGCCAGCAGCCAAGGGACCGGGGAGGAGACCCAGTACTTC

j_gene: TRBJ2-7
len: 19
abundance: -
v_gene: TRBV14
d_gene: TRBD2
CDR3aa: CASSQATGKLAGGSYEQYF
CDR3nt: TGTGCCAGCAGCCAAGCGACAGGGAAACTAGCGGGAGGGTCCTACGAGCAGTACTTC

j_gene: TRBJ2-7
len: 14
abundance: -
v_gene: TRBV5-4
d_gene: TRBD2
CDR3aa: CASSLASGSSEQYF
CDR3nt: TGTGCCAGCAGCTTGGCTAGCGGGAGTAGCGAGCAGTACTTC

j_gene: TRBJ1-1
len: 18
abundance: few
v_gene: TRBV7-9
d_gene: -
CDR3aa: CASSSSRVYKGMNTEAFF
CDR3nt: TGTGCCAGCAGCTCAAGCAGGGTATACAAGGGTATGAACACTGAAGCTTTCTTT

j_gene: TRBJ2-2
len: 15
abundance: -
v_gene: TRBV30
d_gene: -
CDR3aa: CAWSVGGTNTGELFF
CDR3nt: TGTGCCTGGAGTGTAGGTGGGACAAACACCGGGGAGCTGTTTTTT

j_gene: TRBJ2-4
len: 20
abundance: -
v_gene: TRBV29-1
d_gene: TRBD2
CDR3aa: CSVGLGGSSGRKLAKNIQYF
CDR3nt: TGCAGCGTTGGTTTGGGTGGGTCTAGCGGGAGGAAATTAGCCAAAAACATTCAGTACTTC

j_gene: TRBJ2-1
len: 15
abundance: -
v_gene: TRBV5-8
d_gene: TRBD2
CDR3aa: CASSPAGGGYNEQFF
CDR3nt: TGTGCCAGCAGCCCGGCGGGGGGCGGCTACAATGAGCAGTTCTTC

j_gene: TRBJ1-4
len: 15
abundance: -
v_gene: TRBV7-8
d_gene: -
CDR3aa: CASSLLPRRHEKLFF
CDR3nt: TGTGCCAGCAGCTTACTTCCCCGGAGGCATGAAAAACTGTTTTTT

j_gene: TRBJ2-3
len: 14
abundance: few
v_gene: TRBV5-1
d_gene: TRBD2
CDR3aa: CASSLGTSSDTQYF
CDR3nt: TGCGCCAGCAGCTTGGGGACTAGTTCAGATACGCAGTATTTT

j_gene: TRBJ1-2
len: 13
abundance: few
v_gene: TRBV19
d_gene: -
CDR3aa: CASTKGGVVGYTF
CDR3nt: TGTGCCAGTACCAAGGGGGGGGTAGTTGGCTACACCTTC

j_gene: TRBJ1-1
len: 14
abundance: -
v_gene: TRBV19
d_gene: TRBD1
CDR3aa: CASSPGTGLTEAFF
CDR3nt: TGTGCCAGTAGTCCCGGGACAGGGTTGACTGAAGCTTTCTTT

j_gene: TRBJ2-1
len: 15
abundance: -
v_gene: TRBV5-1
d_gene: TRBD1
CDR3aa: CASSTQGAVYNEQFF
CDR3nt: TGCGCCAGCAGCACACAGGGGGCCGTCTACAATGAGCAGTTCTTC

j_gene: TRBJ2-2
len: 17
abundance: -
v_gene: TRBV4-1
d_gene: -
CDR3aa: CASSQGPLQGGTGELFF
CDR3nt: TGCGCCAGCAGCCAAGGCCCCTTACAGGGGGGGACCGGGGAGCTGTTTTTT

j_gene: TRBJ1-1
len: 13
abundance: -
v_gene: TRBV5-6
d_gene: -
CDR3aa: CASSLVGDTEAFF
CDR3nt: TGTGCCAGCAGCTTGGTCGGGGACACTGAAGCTTTCTTT

j_gene: TRBJ2-7
len: 18
abundance: -
v_gene: TRBV9
d_gene: TRBD2
CDR3aa: CASSERGAVAGFSTEQYF
CDR3nt: TGTGCCAGCAGCGAACGAGGGGCGGTAGCGGGATTCAGTACCGAGCAGTACTTC

j_gene: TRBJ1-5
len: 16
abundance: -
v_gene: TRBV18
d_gene: -
CDR3aa: CASSPQSGASNQPQHF
CDR3nt: TGTGCCAGCTCACCACAGTCTGGGGCGAGCAATCAGCCCCAGCATTTT

j_gene: TRBJ1-1
len: 14
abundance: -
v_gene: TRBV7-8
d_gene: -
CDR3aa: CASSLVGGNTEAFF
CDR3nt: TGTGCCAGCAGCTTAGTCGGCGGGAACACTGAAGCTTTCTTT

j_gene: TRBJ2-1
len: 17
abundance: -
v_gene: TRBV4-1
d_gene: TRBD2
CDR3aa: CASNYHLAGGPVNEQFF
CDR3nt: TGCGCCAGCAACTACCATCTAGCGGGGGGGCCAGTCAATGAGCAGTTCTTC

j_gene: TRBJ1-6
len: 15
abundance: few
v_gene: TRBV14
d_gene: -
CDR3aa: CASSQEGGWNSPLHF
CDR3nt: TGTGCCAGCAGCCAAGAGGGGGGTTGGAATTCACCCCTCCACTTT

j_gene: TRBJ1-2
len: 14
abundance: -
v_gene: TRBV6-5
d_gene: -
CDR3aa: CASSYGGGTYGYTF
CDR3nt: TGTGCCAGCAGTTACGGCGGAGGGACCTATGGCTACACCTTC

j_gene: TRBJ1-1
len: 15
abundance: -
v_gene: TRBV4-1
d_gene: -
CDR3aa: CASSQGQRMNTEAFF
CDR3nt: TGCGCCAGCAGCCAAGGACAGCGTATGAACACTGAAGCTTTCTTT

j_gene: TRBJ2-2
len: 20
abundance: -
v_gene: TRBV7-6
d_gene: TRBD2
CDR3aa: CASSSGRLAGGLVDTGELFF
CDR3nt: TGTGCCAGCAGCTCGGGTCGACTAGCGGGAGGTCTGGTAGACACCGGGGAGCTGTTTTTT